The source of this T cell receptor beta chain is a study of blood T cell repertoires in COVID-19. In the study overall: The origin of the acute and convalescent COVID-19 samples was the United States, Italy and Spain. T cells, B-cell-depleted T cells, or PBMCs provided the cDNA or gDNA that served as material.

Source study methods: Reference gene primer amplification gave estimated nucleated cell counts. Repertoires were generated with immunoSEQ multiplex PCR, while TCRdb's copy carries only in-frame clones and drops some. V, J and clone size were drawn from that table, and D and trimming were deduced from the DNA. The data hold 50,000 to 60,000 clones, with roughly 85% observed a single time. The source material was peripheral blood. The clonotype was recovered from a human donor in a cohort sampled during active COVID-19.

CDR3 region: CASSPNFRETQYF. DNA of the CDR3: TGTGCCAGCAGCCCGAACTTCCGGGAGACCCAGTACTTC. The rearrangement links TRBV14 to TRBJ2-5; D not resolved. The CDR3 length is 13 residues. V was pared by 4 bases and J by 5 bases, with 11 bases between. CDR1 and CDR2 from the germline V gene are SGHDN and FVKESK.